A selection of T cell receptor beta chains follows, all from one sample in a study of shared clonotypes between healthy human individuals. Method: immunoSEQ multiplex PCR; TCRdb's copy keeps in-frame clones and lacks some. The repertoire consists of around 600,000 clones, with 85% to 95% occurring once and the leading ten covering approximately 0.12%. Sequenced input: naive CD8+ T cells sorted from blood. These receptors were collected from a woman aged 25 to 45 in good health. Each CDR3 is given with its conserved first and last residue. The D gene is left open where the match is weak. A row's size may be missing; if present it is once, few, many or a size class.

.,.,TRBJ2-7,TRBV28,TGTGCCAGCAGTTTGGACAGAGACTACGAGCAGTACTTC,CASSLDRDYEQYF
.,TRBD1,TRBJ1-4,TRBV7-9,TGTGCCAGCAGCCATATCATGTACAGGGGAAAACTGTTTTTT,CASSHIMYRGKLFF
.,.,TRBJ1-1,TRBV7-9,TGTGCCAGCAGCTCCTTACAGGGTTGGGCGGCTACTGAAGCTTTCTTT,CASSSLQGWAATEAFF
.,TRBD1,TRBJ1-1,TRBV10-3,TGTGCCATCAGTGAGTCGAAGGGACAGCCGAACACTGAAGCTTTCTTT,CAISESKGQPNTEAFF
.,.,TRBJ1-1,TRBV7-2,TGTGCCAGCAGCTGGACAGAATTTGAAGCTTTCTTT,CASSWTEFEAFF
.,TRBD2,TRBJ2-7,TRBV28,TGTGCCAGCAGTTCCACGACTAGCGGGACCGCCTACGAGCAGTACTTC,CASSSTTSGTAYEQYF
.,TRBD2,TRBJ2-3,TRBV27,TGTGCCAGCAGTCTCCTGAACCCGACTAGCGGGGGGGAGGATACGCAGTATTTT,CASSLLNPTSGGEDTQYF
.,TRBD2,TRBJ2-3,TRBV10-1,TGCGCCAGCAGCGATAGCGGGAGAGCAGATACGCAGTATTTT,CASSDSGRADTQYF
.,.,TRBJ1-4,TRBV9,TGTGCCAGCAGCGACAGGACGGATGAAAAACTGTTTTTT,CASSDRTDEKLFF
.,.,TRBJ1-5,TRBV28,TGTGCCAGCAGTTTATGGAGGGAAGACAATCAGCCCCAGCATTTT,CASSLWREDNQPQHF
.,.,TRBJ2-2,TRBV28,TGTGCCAGCAGTTATACAGCTCCCGGGGAGCTGTTTTTT,CASSYTAPGELFF
.,TRBD1,TRBJ1-5,TRBV7-8,TGTGCCAGCAGCTCCAGACAGGGATTACAGCCCCAGCATTTT,CASSSRQGLQPQHF
.,.,TRBJ1-5,TRBV6-1,TGTGCCAGCAGGATCTCAGATCCGAGCAATCAGCCCCAGCATTTT,CASRISDPSNQPQHF
.,TRBD1,TRBJ2-7,TRBV19,TGTGCCAGTAGTGTTCCAGGACAGGGGTCATACGAGCAGTACTTC,CASSVPGQGSYEQYF
.,.,TRBJ1-2,TRBV19,TGTGCCAGTAGTATCCGGACAGCCGAGGACGTAAAAGGCTACACCTTC,CASSIRTAEDVKGYTF
.,.,TRBJ2-7,TRBV6-9,TGTGCCAGCAGCAGCAGGGGAAACGAGCAGTACTTC,CASSSRGNEQYF
.,TRBD1,TRBJ2-1,TRBV4-1,TGCGCCAGCAGCTATACTTTGGCGACAGGGGTAAACAATGAGCAGTTCTTC,CASSYTLATGVNNEQFF
.,TRBD2,TRBJ2-7,TRBV7-3,TGTGCCAGCAGCGGGGGACTAGCGGGAGGGCCTCCCTACGAGCAGTACTTC,CASSGGLAGGPPYEQYF
.,.,TRBJ1-1,TRBV4-2,TGTGCCAGCAGCCAAGTCGGTGTGTCGGCGAACACTGAAGCTTTCTTT,CASSQVGVSANTEAFF
.,.,TRBJ2-5,TRBV28,TGTGCCAGCAGTTTATCCACCCGGACTCCTTACCAAGAGACCCAGTACTTC,CASSLSTRTPYQETQYF
.,.,TRBJ2-1,TRBV6-6,TGTGCCAGCAGTTATTCGGGGGAGGACAATGAGCAGTTCTTC,CASSYSGEDNEQFF
.,.,TRBJ2-7,TRBV6-6,TGTGCCAGCAGTTATAGTGACAGCATGGCCTACGAGCAGTACTTC,CASSYSDSMAYEQYF
.,.,TRBJ2-3,TRBV7-9,TGTGAAGCGGCCCAGGGAGATACGCAGTATTTT,CEAAQGDTQYF
.,.,TRBJ2-3,TRBV5-4,TGTGCCAGCAGCTTGGGGGTTCGGGGTTTATTGGATACGCAGTATTTT,CASSLGVRGLLDTQYF
.,.,TRBJ2-2,TRBV2,TGTGCCAGCAGTCCTAGCAACACCGGGGAGCTGTTTTTT,CASSPSNTGELFF
.,.,TRBJ2-1,TRBV10-3,TGTGCCATCAGTGAGGAAAACAATGAGCAGTTCTTC,CAISEENNEQFF
once,.,TRBJ2-7,TRBV19,TGTGCCAGTAGTCACTTCGATTCCGACATCTACGAGCAGTACTTC,CASSHFDSDIYEQYF
.,.,TRBJ1-1,TRBV5-1,TGCGCCAGCAGCTGGACGGCAGGCAGAAACACTGAAGCTTTCTTT,CASSWTAGRNTEAFF
.,TRBD1,TRBJ1-1,TRBV10-3,TGTGCCATCAGTGAAGGGGGCGGAGCTGAAGCTTTCTTT,CAISEGGGAEAFF
.,.,TRBJ2-7,TRBV6-1,TGTGCCAGCAGCACTACTTGGGACACGGGCTACGAGCAGTACTTC,CASSTTWDTGYEQYF
.,.,TRBJ1-1,TRBV19,TGTGCCAGTAGTATAGTTGTGGGATCTGAAGCTTTCTTT,CASSIVVGSEAFF
once,.,TRBJ1-1,TRBV5-1,TGCGCCAGCAGTCTGGGTGGCGGGGGTGGCACTGAAGCTTTCTTT,CASSLGGGGGTEAFF
.,.,TRBJ2-1,TRBV29-1,TGCAGCGTTGAAGGGGAAAAGTACAATGAGCAGTTCTTC,CSVEGEKYNEQFF
.,.,TRBJ1-3,TRBV5-1,TGCGCCAGCAGACCAGAACAGGGAAACACCATATATTTT,CASRPEQGNTIYF
.,TRBD2,TRBJ2-3,TRBV27,TGTGCCAGCAGCCACAGCGGGGTTAGCACAGATACGCAGTATTTT,CASSHSGVSTDTQYF
.,.,TRBJ2-3,TRBV29-1,TGCAGCGCTTACCGGGACTCCAGACCAGATACGCAGTATTTT,CSAYRDSRPDTQYF
.,TRBD2,TRBJ2-2,TRBV7-9,TGTGCCAGCAGCTTACCTAGCGGGTCATCAAACACCGGGGAGCTGTTTTTT,CASSLPSGSSNTGELFF
.,.,TRBJ2-7,TRBV11-2,TGTGCCAGCAGCCCCCCGGGCAGGGCCTACGAGCAGTACTTC,CASSPPGRAYEQYF
.,.,TRBJ2-7,TRBV19,TGTGCCAGTAGCCCGGGACACACAGGAGAGCAGTACTTC,CASSPGHTGEQYF
.,.,TRBJ2-7,TRBV28,TGTGCCAGCAGGACCGGGCTCACCTACGAGCAGTACTTC,CASRTGLTYEQYF
.,TRBD2,TRBJ2-1,TRBV10-1,TGCGCCAGCAGTGAAGGGACTAGCGGGAGGGCCTGGAATGAGCAGTTCTTC,CASSEGTSGRAWNEQFF